Sequencing of this T cell receptor (beta chain) was carried out in a study of CD8+ T cells in alopecia areata. About the research overall: Tofacitinib administration to treated patients was oral, at 5 to 10 mg twice daily. Study results and caveats: Within the top 100, expanded CD8+ clones significantly decreased with tofacitinib, as did scalp clonality. Mice gave a clearer picture of TCR sharing than patients did, possibly for HLA-related reasons. In lesional scalp, particularly from alopecia totalis/universalis, clonality was higher than in normal scalp.

RNA extraction was followed by reverse transcription into cDNA, which acted as the sequencing template. This table comes from immunoSEQ multiplex PCR, and its TCRdb copy is limited to in-frame clones, with some not included. Among 150,000 to 200,000 clones, less than 70% were seen once, and the ten largest hold around 14%. The CDR3 is made up of 15 amino acids. Trimming cost V 0 bases and J 2 bases, with 11 bases left between them. Germline V gene data show CDR1 as SGHRS and CDR2 as YFSETQ. Treatment specified: oral pan-JAK inhibitor, 5-10 mg twice daily. On this clone itself: Antigen unknown.

The sample consisted of CD4+ T cells sorted from blood, taken at week 24, from a patient treated with tofacitinib. This clonotype originated in a human donor with alopecia areata. The chain carries TRBV5-1 and TRBJ2-5; D is uncertain. CDR3 in amino acids: CASSLGTRQQETQYF. In DNA form, the CDR3 reads TGCGCCAGCAGCTTGGGTACCCGCCAGCAAGAGACCCAGTACTTC. Variable domain in full (rest from reference TRBV5-1 and TRBJ2-5): KAGVTQTPRYLIKTRGQQVTLSCSPISGHRSVSWYQQTPGQGLQFLFEYFSETQRNKGNFPGRFSGRQFSNSRSEMNVSTLELGDSALYLCASSLGTRQQETQYFGPGTRLLVL.